A single sample is the source of the 29 T cell receptor beta chains below, sequenced in a study of human T cells and chemical hapten exposure. TCRdb re-called the RACE reads through MiXCR, storing one row per CDR3 protein. The sample has over 85,000 distinct CDR3 sequences, 9% to 9.5% seen once. Time point: patch test 2, 6 weeks after DPC sensitization. The sample's treatment: therapeutic diphenylcyclopropenone sensitization with weekly scalp DPC. This specimen was whole blood, taken in connection with sensitization to the hapten diphenylcyclopropenone (DPC). The receptors come from a woman between 35 and 50 years old with alopecia areata. Some clones in this sample may be carry-over from other donors' samples.

There are many counts of this clonotype. The rearrangement uses TRBV6-1 and TRBJ2-3; TRBD1 matches at 7 bases. Trimming removed 5 bases from V and 5 bases from J; junction bases left unmatched: 4. The CDR3 consists of 13 residues. Germline V CDR1 and CDR2: MNHNS, SASEGT. The CDR3 DNA sequence: TGTGCCAGCAGTCTCCGACAGGGAGATACGCAGTATTTT. Translating gives CASSLRQGDTQYF.

In this sample, this clonotype turned up many times. The chain employs TRBV4-1 and TRBJ1-4; D gene uncertain. Trimming stripped 10 bases from V and 8 bases from J, with 17 bases between. The germline V gene has CDR1 MGHRA and CDR2 YSYEKL. CDR3 size: 13 residues. CDR3 region: CANHPMDREKLFF. The CDR3 bases are TGCGCCAACCACCCGATGGATCGGGAAAAACTGTTTTTT.

This rearrangement joins TRBV28 to TRBJ2-1; TRBD2 matches 8 bases. Germline CDR1 reads MDHEN; CDR2 reads SYDVKM. The CDR3 is made up of 13 amino acids. The V and J ends lost 3 bases and 9 bases, in that order; junction bases with no gene match: 4. The DNA of the CDR3 is TGTGCCAGCAGTTTGAGCGGGAGAGGTGAGCAGTTCTTC. Translation: CASSLSGRGEQFF.

This clonotype was counted only a few times. The V gene is TRBV7-8, the J gene TRBJ2-3; 8 bases match TRBD2. CDR3 length equals 15 residues. Trimming at V came to 1 base and at J to 6 bases, leaving 6 bases not matched to a gene. Germline V gene data show CDR1 as SGHVS and CDR2 as FQNEAQ. CDR3 loop: CASSLVLAGRDTQYF. For the CDR3, the DNA is TGTGCCAGCAGCTTAGTCTTAGCGGGGCGGGATACGCAGTATTTT.

The chain carries TRBV5-1 and TRBJ2-1; D possibly corresponds to TRBD2 (5 bases). This CDR3 comprises 14 residues. V lost 0 bases and J 7 bases, leaving 11 bases between the germline ends. The V gene's germline CDR1 is SGHRS and CDR2 YFSETQ. The CDR3 sequence: CASSLGARDNEQFF. Written as DNA, the CDR3 is TGCGCCAGCAGCTTGGGGGCCCGGGATAATGAGCAGTTCTTC.

At least ten counts were recorded for this clonotype. The chain is built from TRBV6-5 and TRBJ1-6, with a tentative D call TRBD1 (6 bases). V lost 2 bases and J lost 0, with 11 bases in between. The CDR3 spans 17 residues. The germline V gene encodes CDR1 MNHEY and CDR2 SVGAGI. The CDR3, as DNA: TGTGCCAGCAGTTACGGGGGGGCGAGCTCCTATAATTCACCCCTCCACTTT. It specifies CASSYGGASSYNSPLHF.

This clonotype occurred a few times. The chain's CDR3 is CASRPPSGRAGYNEQFF. Written as DNA, the CDR3 is TGTGCCAGCAGACCCCCAAGCGGGAGGGCTGGATACAATGAGCAGTTCTTC. This chain uses TRBV6-2 or TRBV6-3 with TRBJ2-1, with 10 nucleotides matching TRBD2. The junction had 12 bases not matched to a gene; V was cut back by 6 bases and J by 4 bases. Germline V CDR1 and CDR2: MNHEY, SVGEGT. This CDR3 comprises 17 residues.

The table lists this clonotype with many counts. This chain uses TRBV6-1 with TRBJ1-5; TRBD1 aligns across 8 bases. With 0 bases clipped from V and 5 bases from J, the junction kept 3 bases outside the gene matches. Per the germline V gene, CDR1 is MNHNS and CDR2 is SASEGT. The CDR3 covers 15 residues. CDR3 coding DNA: TGTGCCAGCAGTGAAGCTACAGGGGGGCATCAGCCCCAGCATTTT. Amino acid sequence: CASSEATGGHQPQHF.

Many counts were recorded for this clonotype. The V gene is TRBV29-1, the J gene TRBJ2-5; 9 bases match TRBD1. V shed 3 bases and J 4 bases; nucleotides not matched to a gene: 6. The CDR3 is 14 residues long. Germline CDR1 SQVTM, CDR2 ANQGSEA. CDR3 amino acids: CSVDWTGVRETQYF. CDR3 in DNA: TGCAGCGTTGACTGGACAGGGGTACGAGAGACCCAGTACTTC.

This clonotype was counted ten times or more. The V and J genes are TRBV29-1 and TRBJ2-2, with 9 bases aligning to TRBD1. The CDR3 contains 13 residues. Germline CDR1 reads SQVTM; CDR2 reads ANQGSEA. With 7 bases clipped from V and 7 bases from J, the junction kept 7 bases outside the gene matches. The CDR3 region is CSANRGRGGELFF. The CDR3 bases are TGCAGCGCAAACAGGGGGCGCGGCGGGGAGCTGTTTTTT.

The rearrangement joins TRBV6-5 to TRBJ2-6; perhaps D is TRBD1 or TRBD2 (6 bases each). In germline, CDR1 is MNHEY, CDR2 SVGAGI. This CDR3 has 17 amino acids. The germline V and J ends were trimmed by 5 bases and 4 bases, with 18 bases remaining between them. The CDR3 region has the DNA TGTGCCAGCAGTCCCCCTGGGGGGCGGCCCGGGGCCAACGTCCTGACTTTC. Protein: CASSPPGGRPGANVLTF.

Comment on this clonotype: A much larger clone differs by one base, so this may be a read error. J is TRBJ2-7 and V is TRBV6-2 or TRBV6-3; 13 bases map to TRBD2. Germline CDR1 reads MNHEY; CDR2 reads SVGEGT. The CDR3 totals 18 residues. The CDR3 nucleotides are TGTGCCAGCAGTTACCGGACTAGCGGGAGCGCCCCCTCCTTCGAGCAGTACTTC. Amino acids: CASSYRTSGSAPSFEQYF.

This clonotype showed up many times. The gene calls are TRBV7-2 and TRBJ1-3; 7 bases map to TRBD1. Unmatched junction bases numbered 6, after V lost 5 bases and J lost 2 bases. The germline gives CDR1 SGHTA, CDR2 FQGNSA. This CDR3 contains 15 residues. CDR3 in amino acids: CASSPQGYAGNTIYF. CDR3 in DNA: TGTGCCAGCAGCCCACAGGGGTACGCTGGAAACACCATATATTTT. The whole variable domain, remainder taken from reference TRBV7-2 and TRBJ1-3, is GAGVSQSPSNKVTEKGKDVELRCDPISGHTALYWYRQSLGQGLEFLIYFQGNSAPDKSGLPSDRFSAERTGGSVSTLTIQRTQQEDSAVYLCASSPQGYAGNTIYFGEGSWLTVV.

The CDR3 loop is CASSLGEGLGEQFF. The CDR3 DNA sequence: TGTGCCAGCAGCTTAGGGGAGGGCTTGGGTGAGCAGTTCTTC. The genes are TRBV7-2 and TRBJ2-1; TRBD2 matches at 7 bases. Trimming removed 1 base from V and 9 bases from J; junction bases left unmatched: 6. The CDR3 length is 14 residues. Germline loops: CDR1 SGHTA, CDR2 FQGNSA.

This clonotype was counted many times. This sequence joins TRBV27 and TRBJ2-2; possibly TRBD2 for D (6 bases). CDR1 and CDR2 (germline): MNHEY, SMNVEV (reference sequence). Trimming stripped 0 bases from V and 7 bases from J, with 6 bases between. This CDR3 is 13 amino acids long. CDR3 loop: CASSLSGGGELFF. The DNA of the CDR3 is TGTGCCAGCAGTTTATCCGGGGGCGGGGAGCTGTTTTTT.

This clonotype occurred many times. The V call is TRBV7-2, the J call TRBJ2-3; D gene ambiguous. The CDR3 is 16 amino acids. The V and J ends lost 2 bases and 4 bases respectively, with 16 bases between them. Germline V gives CDR1 SGHTA, CDR2 FQGNSA. Here the CDR3 reads CASSLSPRSFPDTQYF. The CDR3 DNA is TGTGCCAGCAGCTTAAGTCCCAGGAGTTTTCCAGATACGCAGTATTTT.

This clonotype was counted ten times or more. The chain combines TRBV7-8 with TRBJ1-1; TRBD1 is a possible D gene (5 bases). Per germline, CDR1 SGHVS and CDR2 FQNEAQ. V lost 1 base to trimming and J lost 4 bases, with 10 bases between them. The CDR3 spans 14 residues. CDR3 sequence: CASSLVGGSTEAFF. The DNA for the CDR3 is TGTGCCAGCAGCTTAGTGGGGGGTAGCACTGAAGCTTTCTTT.

This clonotype was seen at least ten times. V is TRBV20-1 and J is TRBJ2-7; 8 nucleotides line up with TRBD2. Germline CDR1 and CDR2: DFQATT and SNEGSKA (reference sequence). This CDR3 has 13 residues. V trimming: 6 bases; J trimming: 2 bases; junction bases outside the gene matches: 6. The CDR3 DNA reads TGCAGTGCCCACGAGCGGGAGCCCTACGAGCAGTACTTC. Translation: CSAHEREPYEQYF.

There are a few counts of this clonotype. The V gene is TRBV10-2, the J gene TRBJ2-1, with D perhaps matching TRBD2 (5 bases). The CDR3 loop spans 15 amino acids. CDR1 WSHSY and CDR2 SAAADI come from the germline V gene. V was clipped by 4 bases and J by 0 bases, with 10 bases between them. The CDR3 DNA sequence: TGCGCCAGCAGTGCTGAGCGGATCTCCTACAATGAGCAGTTCTTC. Translated, it gives CASSAERISYNEQFF.

This clonotype was found many times. CDR3 nucleotide sequence: TGTGCCAGCAGTGAAGCGAATATAGGCAGGGGAAATTCACCCCTCCACTTT. This translates into CASSEANIGRGNSPLHF. This chain connects TRBV6-1 to TRBJ1-6; TRBD1 is a possible D gene (6 bases). Germline V gene data show CDR1 as MNHNS and CDR2 as SASEGT. CDR3 length: 17 residues. Trimming left V 0 bases short and J 7 bases short, with 16 bases between.

This chain joins TRBV5-4 and TRBJ2-1; no clear D. V was pared by 4 bases and J by 0 bases, with 17 bases between. Germline CDR1 and CDR2: SGHNT and YYREEE (reference sequence). The CDR3 has 17 amino acids. CDR3 residues: CASSPYSGGPSYNEQFF. The CDR3 DNA follows: TGTGCCAGCAGCCCATATTCCGGCGGACCCTCCTACAATGAGCAGTTCTTC.

In its sample, this clonotype was seen a few times. The chain joins TRBV27 to TRBJ2-2; D might be TRBD2 (6 bases). The V and J ends lost 7 bases and 2 bases respectively, with 14 bases between them. The CDR3 has 15 residues. CDR1 and CDR2 (germline): MNHEY, SMNVEV (reference sequence). The CDR3 DNA reads TGTGCCAGCACCCTGGGGGGAATTAACACCGGGGAGCTGTTTTTT. Protein sequence: CASTLGGINTGELFF.

The chain joins TRBV4-1 to TRBJ2-7; 8 nucleotides line up with TRBD2. V lost 1 base and J lost 5; bases outside the gene matches: 7. Germline V gene lookup returns CDR1 MGHRA and CDR2 YSYEKL. CDR3 size: 15 residues. CDR3 in amino acids: CASSQGGLAGHEQYF. The DNA for the CDR3 is TGCGCCAGCAGCCAAGGGGGTCTAGCGGGCCACGAGCAGTACTTC.

The table lists this clonotype with a few counts. The chain combines TRBV13 with TRBJ2-1, with D perhaps matching TRBD1 (5 bases). Germline CDR1 reads PRHDT; CDR2 reads FYEKMQ (reference sequence). V lost 5 bases and J lost 0, with 11 bases in between. The CDR3 is made up of 15 amino acids. The CDR3 loop reads CASSKGFSSYNEQFF. CDR3 in DNA: TGTGCCAGCAGCAAGGGGTTCAGCTCCTACAATGAGCAGTTCTTC.

This clonotype has just a few counts. V usage is TRBV10-3 and J usage is TRBJ1-2; 8 bases are shared with TRBD1. Per germline, CDR1 ENHRY and CDR2 SYGVKD. The CDR3 contains 17 residues. V shed 2 bases and J 4 bases; nucleotides not matched to a gene: 12. Written as DNA, the CDR3 is TGTGCCATCAGTGAGCCCACGACAGGGGCCATGGGCTATGGCTACACCTTC. Its protein product is CAISEPTTGAMGYGYTF.

This clonotype was observed a handful of times. The chain links TRBV20-1 to TRBJ1-5; TRBD1 might be the D (5 bases). Germline loops: CDR1 DFQATT, CDR2 SNEGSKA (reference sequence). Trimming left V 6 bases short and J 0 bases short, with 12 bases between. CDR3 length: 14 amino acids. CDR3 residues: CSAAGIYSNQPQHF. Here the CDR3 DNA reads TGCAGTGCAGCAGGGATTTATAGCAATCAGCCCCAGCATTTT.

This clonotype was counted only a few times. The genes are TRBV10-3 and TRBJ2-2, with 10 positions matching TRBD2. V shed 6 bases, J shed 7 bases, and the junction held 5 bases outside the gene matches. Germline V gene sequence: CDR1 ENHRY, CDR2 SYGVKD. The CDR3 contains 14 residues. The CDR3 protein is CAIRASSGSGELFF. DNA of the CDR3: TGTGCCATCAGGGCCTCTAGCGGGAGCGGGGAGCTGTTTTTT.

The chain couples TRBV4-3 to TRBJ1-6, with D possibly TRBD1 on 6 matching bases. V was pared by 3 bases and J by 7 bases, with 19 bases between. Germline values: CDR1 LGHNA, CDR2 YSLEER. CDR3 length: 17 amino acids. The DNA for the CDR3 is TGCGCCAGCAGCCAGTACAGAGGGGGAATACAAAATTCACCCCTCCACTTT. Its protein is CASSQYRGGIQNSPLHF.

This clonotype was seen only a few times. The chain employs TRBV29-1 and TRBJ1-2, with D possibly matching TRBD1 (5 bases). Germline V gene sequence: CDR1 SQVTM, CDR2 ANQGSEA. This CDR3 is 12 amino acids long. V lost 4 bases and J lost 6, with 12 bases in between. The CDR3 DNA is TGCAGCGTTGTAACGGGGGAACATGGCTACACCTTC. Residues: CSVVTGEHGYTF.